Listed here are 6 T cell receptor beta chains from one sample, sequenced in a study of spatial heterogeneity in lung cancer. Study results and caveats: Intratumoral expanded alpha and beta TCR counts were found to track tumor mutation counts.

A single record per CDR3 protein comes from TCRdb applying MiXCR to the 5' RACE reads. In the table there are fewer than 30,000 distinct CDR3 sequences, more than 5.5% of which are singletons. Their antigens are not known. Time point noted: sample taken at primary tumor resection. Material: lung tumor tissue, obtained at surgery. These receptors were collected from a male donor with early-stage non-small cell lung cancer.

This clonotype appeared a single time. The J gene is TRBJ1-6, the V gene TRBV6-6, with a tentative D call TRBD1 (5 bases). The CDR3 consists of 15 residues. CDR1 MNHNY and CDR2 SVGAGI come from the germline V gene (reference sequence). Trimming pared 5 bases from V and 7 bases from J, leaving 15 bases between. CDR3 region: CASSPTGTGNSPLHF. In DNA, the CDR3 is TGTGCCAGCAGTCCCACCGGGACGGGGAATTCACCCCTCCACTTT.

Ten or more counts support this clonotype. The chain combines TRBV7-2 with TRBJ2-5; tentative D call: TRBD2 (6 bases). The CDR3 is 15 residues long. V lost 3 bases and J lost 5, with 16 bases in between. Germline V CDR1 and CDR2: SGHTA, FQGNSA. The CDR3 here is CASSLFWDSLETQYF. CDR3 DNA sequence: TGTGCCAGCAGCTTGTTTTGGGACTCCCTGGAGACCCAGTACTTC.

This clonotype showed up many times. In DNA form, the CDR3 reads TGCAGCGTCCCCGGGACAGGGTTAGACATTCAGTACTTC. It is translated as CSVPGTGLDIQYF. This rearrangement joins TRBV20-1 to TRBJ2-4; TRBD1 agrees at 9 bases. The germline CDR1 and CDR2 sequences are DFQATT and SNEGSKA (reference sequence). CDR3 length: 13 amino acids.

This clonotype occurred a few times. The chain is built from TRBV28 and TRBJ2-3, with 9 bases that match TRBD2. Germline V gene sequence: CDR1 MDHEN, CDR2 SYDVKM. The CDR3 length is 17 residues. Trimming at V came to 6 bases and at J to 4 bases, leaving 14 bases not matched to a gene. Here the CDR3 reads CASRLGFRAGGADTQYF. In nucleotides, the CDR3 is TGTGCCAGCAGACTGGGCTTTCGCGCGGGGGGGGCAGATACGCAGTATTTT.

In its sample, this clonotype was seen many times. V and J are TRBV7-2 and TRBJ2-1; possible D gene TRBD2, 5 bases. Trimming took 4 bases from V and 7 from J, leaving 14 bases between them. The germline CDR1 and CDR2 sequences are SGHTA and FQGNSA. This CDR3 is 14 amino acids long. The CDR3 reads CASSSSLSGNEQFF. CDR3 DNA sequence: TGTGCCAGCAGCTCCTCGCTGTCGGGGAATGAGCAGTTCTTC.

In its sample, this clonotype was seen once. Given a much more abundant clone one base away, this may be a read error. The chain employs TRBV12-3 or TRBV12-4 and TRBJ1-6; D remains unclear. CDR3 length equals 13 residues. The CDR3 region is CASSQGWGSSLHF. Here the CDR3 DNA reads TGTGCCAGCAGCCAAGGTTGGGGTTCATCCCTCCACTTT.